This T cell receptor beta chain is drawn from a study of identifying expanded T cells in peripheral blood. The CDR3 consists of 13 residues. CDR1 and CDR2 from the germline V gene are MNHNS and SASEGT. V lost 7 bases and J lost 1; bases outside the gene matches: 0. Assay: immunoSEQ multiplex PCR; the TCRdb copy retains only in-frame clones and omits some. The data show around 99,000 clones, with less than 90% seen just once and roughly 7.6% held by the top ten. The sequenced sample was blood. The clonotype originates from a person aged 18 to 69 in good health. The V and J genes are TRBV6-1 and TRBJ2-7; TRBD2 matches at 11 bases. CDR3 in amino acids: CASTSGGSYEQYF. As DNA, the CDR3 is TGTGCCAGCACTAGCGGGGGGTCCTACGAGCAGTACTTC.